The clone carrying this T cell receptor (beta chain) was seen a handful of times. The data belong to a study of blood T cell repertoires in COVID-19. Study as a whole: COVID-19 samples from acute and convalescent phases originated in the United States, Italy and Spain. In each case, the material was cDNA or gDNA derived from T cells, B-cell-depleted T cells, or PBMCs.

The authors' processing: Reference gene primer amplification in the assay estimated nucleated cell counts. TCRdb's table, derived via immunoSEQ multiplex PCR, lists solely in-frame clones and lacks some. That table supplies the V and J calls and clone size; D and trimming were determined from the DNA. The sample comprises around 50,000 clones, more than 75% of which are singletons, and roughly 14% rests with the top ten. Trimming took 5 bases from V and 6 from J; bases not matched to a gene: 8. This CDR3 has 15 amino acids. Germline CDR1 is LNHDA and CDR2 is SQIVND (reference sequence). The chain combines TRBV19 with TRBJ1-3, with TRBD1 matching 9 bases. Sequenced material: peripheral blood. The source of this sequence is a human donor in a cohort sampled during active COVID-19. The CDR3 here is CASSPMDRGQNTIYF. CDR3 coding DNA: TGTGCCAGTAGTCCCATGGACAGGGGTCAAAACACCATATATTTT.